This T cell receptor (beta chain) was observed in a study of blood T cell repertoires in COVID-19. Study background: Sources were T cells, B-cell-depleted T cells, or PBMCs; the material itself was cDNA or gDNA.

Per germline, CDR1 MNHEY and CDR2 SVGAGI. The CDR3 sequence is 14 residues long. V was pared by 6 bases and J by 2 bases, with 13 bases between. In the authors' workflow: From reference gene primer amplification, estimates of nucleated cell counts were derived. Data came from immunoSEQ multiplex PCR; TCRdb stores just in-frame clones and leaves some out. That table gives V, J and clone size, and the DNA gave D and trimming. The top ten clones hold 2.5% to 3% of a sample with about 270,000 clones, around 81% of them seen once. Sequenced material: peripheral blood. The rearrangement links TRBV6-5 to TRBJ2-5; possible D gene TRBD1, 6 bases. The TCR originated in a woman aged 60 to 75 with active or convalescent COVID-19. The CDR3 sequence: CASRRARGQETQYF. Written as DNA, the CDR3 is TGTGCCAGCAGGAGGGCAAGGGGGCAAGAGACCCAGTACTTC.